Each of the 14 T cell receptor beta chains below was sequenced from the same sample in a study of blood T cell repertoires in COVID-19. Sequencing was performed with immunoSEQ multiplex PCR; in TCRdb, only in-frame clones are kept and a portion is missing. The sample records roughly 160,000 clones, about four fifths being singletons. The sequenced material came from peripheral blood. Receptor source: a woman at least 80 years old with COVID-19, enrolled during active disease.

The chain carries TRBV6-1 and TRBJ2-3, with 13 positions matching TRBD2. With 1 base clipped from V and 4 bases from J, the junction kept 2 bases outside the gene matches. Germline V gene lookup returns CDR1 MNHNS and CDR2 SASEGT. The CDR3 length is 16 residues. The DNA for the CDR3 is TGTGCCAGCAGTGAAGAACTAGCGGGGGGGCCAGATACGCAGTATTTT. This gives the protein CASSEELAGGPDTQYF.

The chain couples TRBV19 to TRBJ1-6; 7 bases match TRBD1. This CDR3 spans 16 amino acids. V was pared by 5 bases and J by 9 bases, with 13 bases of the junction left unmatched. Per germline, CDR1 LNHDA and CDR2 SQIVND (reference sequence). The CDR3 sequence: CASSVAGGNLRSPLHF. The CDR3 nucleotides read TGTGCCAGTAGTGTCGCAGGGGGTAATTTACGTTCACCCCTCCACTTT.

The chain recombines TRBV15 with TRBJ2-1; the D gene is possibly TRBD2 (7 bases). The CDR3 spans 16 residues. CDR1 and CDR2 (germline): LNHNV, YYDKDF (reference sequence). The V gene lost 4 bases and the J gene lost 1 base, with 14 bases spanning the gap. Here the CDR3 reads CATSMRGGRSYNEQFF. In nucleotides, the CDR3 is TGTGCCACCAGCATGAGGGGGGGCCGGTCCTACAATGAGCAGTTCTTC.

The table lists this clone with a count of one. The chain is built from TRBV19 and TRBJ2-7, with D hard to call. This CDR3 has 15 residues. V was shortened by 5 bases and J by 3 bases, with 17 bases between the two germline ends. Germline V gene lookup returns CDR1 LNHDA and CDR2 SQIVND (reference sequence). CDR3 nucleotides: TGTGCCAGTAGTCCGACATCGACGGCATTCTACGAGCAGTACTTC. Its translation: CASSPTSTAFYEQYF.

The V gene is TRBV19, the J gene TRBJ2-3, with 8 bases lining up with TRBD2. CDR1 is LNHDA and CDR2 is SQIVND in the germline V gene (reference sequence). The CDR3 consists of 14 residues. Trimming removed 6 bases from V and 4 bases from J; junction bases left unmatched: 6. The CDR3 DNA reads as TGTGCCAGTAGAAGTCCGGGAGGGCCAGATACGCAGTATTTT. The encoded protein is CASRSPGGPDTQYF.

This clone was detected only once. CDR3 protein: CASSSTGGLSYEQYF. The CDR3 DNA sequence: TGTGCCAGCAGTTCGACAGGGGGGTTATCCTACGAGCAGTACTTC. The chain employs TRBV2 and TRBJ2-7, with TRBD1 identical over 9 bases. Per germline, CDR1 SNHLY and CDR2 FYNNEI. The V segment lost 5 bases and the J segment 1 base; nucleotides outside the gene matches: 6. The CDR3 has 15 residues.

The chain recombines TRBV19 with TRBJ2-5, with 12 bases aligning to TRBD2. V lost 5 bases, J lost 5 bases, and 6 bases stayed unmatched. The CDR3 sequence is 15 residues long. The germline CDR1 and CDR2 sequences are LNHDA and SQIVND (reference sequence). Here the CDR3 DNA reads TGTGCCAGTAGTTTACAGCTAGCGGGGGGGGAGACCCAGTACTTC. It is translated as CASSLQLAGGETQYF.

J is TRBJ2-6 and V is TRBV6-5; D unclear. Trimming shortened V by 2 bases and J by 2 bases, and 7 bases separated the two germline ends. The germline gives CDR1 MNHEY, CDR2 SVGAGI. The CDR3 totals 15 residues. CDR3 sequence (DNA): TGTGCCAGCAGTTACCACTCCCCTGGGGCCAACGTCCTGACTTTC. Protein sequence: CASSYHSPGANVLTF.

The chain carries TRBV3-1 (or the pseudogene TRBV3-2) and TRBJ1-1; D not resolved. The CDR3 has 13 residues. The V gene lost 6 bases and the J gene lost 8 bases, with 16 bases spanning the gap. The germline V gene has CDR1 LGHDT and CDR2 YNNKEL (reference sequence). CDR3 amino acids: CASSSGEGGEAFF. DNA for the CDR3: TGTGCCAGCAGTAGCGGAGAGGGAGGGGAAGCTTTCTTT.

This chain connects TRBV7-3 to TRBJ1-6; 11 nucleotides align to TRBD1. CDR1 is SGHTA and CDR2 is FQGTGA in the germline V gene. This CDR3 is built from 16 residues. The V segment lost 0 bases and the J segment 11 bases; nucleotides outside the gene matches: 6. CDR3 in amino acids: CASSLTWDRGSAPLHF. In nucleotides, the CDR3 is TGTGCCAGCAGCTTAACCTGGGACAGGGGGTCGGCACCCCTCCACTTT.

The V call is TRBV5-1, the J call TRBJ2-5; 9 bases match TRBD1. The CDR3 runs to 15 residues. Germline-derived CDR1 and CDR2 are SGHRS and YFSETQ. After removal of 4 bases from V and 5 bases from J, the junction contained 9 bases not matched to a gene. Written as DNA, the CDR3 is TGCGCCAGCAGCCAACAGGGGGCGCTTCTGGAGACCCAGTACTTC. This translates into CASSQQGALLETQYF.

The V gene is TRBV24-1, the J gene TRBJ1-1, with D unclear. This CDR3 spans 13 amino acids. V gave up 4 bases and J gave up 5 bases, with 10 bases separating them. Germline CDR1 and CDR2: KGHDR and SFDVKD. CDR3 loop: CATSDPARTEAFF. The CDR3 DNA reads TGTGCCACCAGTGACCCTGCGCGAACTGAAGCTTTCTTT.

In its sample, this clone was seen a few times. V is TRBV27 and J is TRBJ2-7; maybe TRBD2 (5 bases). The CDR3 extends over 14 amino acids. Per the germline V gene, CDR1 is MNHEY and CDR2 is SMNVEV (reference sequence). Trimming left V 5 bases short and J 2 bases short, with 13 bases between. In nucleotides, the CDR3 is TGTGCCAGCAGTCCCCGTGGGAGTACCTACGAGCAGTACTTC. Translated, it gives CASSPRGSTYEQYF.

This chain uses TRBV11-2 with TRBJ2-7; 14 nucleotides match TRBD2. This CDR3 is 15 amino acids long. Germline CDR1 reads SGHAT; CDR2 reads FQNNGV. V shed 4 bases, J shed 5 bases, and the junction held 4 bases outside the gene matches. The CDR3 loop reads CASSSGTSGGDEQYF. The DNA for the CDR3 is TGTGCCAGCAGCTCCGGGACTAGCGGGGGAGACGAGCAGTACTTC. The entire variable domain, with the rest obtained from reference TRBV11-2 and TRBJ2-7, is as follows: EAGVAQSPRYKIIEKRQSVAFWCNPISGHATLYWYQQILGQGPKLLIQFQNNGVVDDSQLPKDRFSAERLKGVDSTLKIQPAKLEDSAVYLCASSSGTSGGDEQYFGPGTRLTVT.